This T cell receptor beta chain comes out of a study of vaccination effects on CD4 cells after COVID-19. The length of the CDR3 is 15 residues. Trimming cost V 0 bases and J 5 bases, with 11 bases left between them. CDR1 and CDR2 (germline): SGHRS, YFSETQ. The table came from immunoSEQ multiplex PCR; TCRdb's copy has only in-frame clones and leaves some out. The repertoire holds about 38,000 clones, with around 68% as singletons. Study-wide findings and caveats: Recruitment yielded few convalescent patients, and the study had no early post-infection timepoints.

With regard to this clone: Its antigen is not identified.

Antigen-specific CD4+ T cells expanded by the ViraFEST assay with viral peptide pools were then sequenced. Researchers isolated CD4+ T cells once roughly nine days of culture had elapsed. Recipients of the vaccine had no prior SARS-CoV-2 infection and negative nucleocapsid antibodies. The sequencing used CD4+ T cells from PBMCs cultured with SARS-CoV-2 spike peptides, collected before COVID-19 vaccination. The receptor comes from a human donor who received a COVID-19 vaccine. This sequence joins TRBV5-1 and TRBJ2-2, with D maybe TRBD2 (5 bases). CDR3 amino acids: CASSLAGSSTGELFF. The CDR3 DNA reads TGCGCCAGCAGCTTGGCGGGGTCGTCAACCGGGGAGCTGTTTTTT.